The T cell receptor beta chain described here comes from a study of identical twins. Study-wide findings and caveats: Less excess twin sharing appeared in beta out-of-frame sequences. The abundant beta clonotypes from cord blood had fewer insertions, and memory repertoires had none of this.

Template switching added a universal primer binding site, and final cDNA carried unique molecular identifiers. TCRdb re-derived calls from the 5' RACE reads in MiXCR, one entry per CDR3 protein. The repertoire holds 640,000 or so distinct CDR3 sequences, with 5.5% to 6.5% as singletons. Trimming shortened V by 3 bases and J by 0 bases, and 7 bases separated the two germline ends. CDR1 DFQATT and CDR2 SNEGSKA come from the germline V gene (reference sequence). CDR3 length equals 13 residues. Each donor was a healthy Caucasian. This clonotype came up many times. Antigen: not known. The V call is TRBV20-1, the J call TRBJ2-3; D unresolved. Sequenced input: naive T cells sorted from blood. This receptor was obtained from a man younger than 35 in good health. The CDR3 loop is CSARSTSTDTQYF. CDR3 nucleotide sequence: TGCAGTGCTAGGTCGACAAGCACAGATACGCAGTATTTT.